A single sample is the source of the 20 T cell receptor beta chains below, sequenced in a study of T cell changes during pregnancy in multiple sclerosis. Measured with immunoSEQ multiplex PCR; TCRdb has only the in-frame clones, and not every one. The data contain fewer than 85,000 clones, just over 90% of them singletons. The sample here was peripheral blood, taken after pregnancy. The receptors were gathered from a female donor in good health, enrolled as a control in a pregnancy study.

J is TRBJ2-2 and V is TRBV7-8; tentatively, D is TRBD1 (6 bases). The CDR3 is 16 amino acids. Looked up from germline, CDR1 is SGHVS and CDR2 is FQNEAQ. Deletions cut 5 bases from V and 6 bases from J, with 19 bases between. The CDR3 nucleotides are TGTGCCAGCAGCCCGCACAGGGTCAAGGTGGCCGGGGAGCTGTTTTTT. This translates into CASSPHRVKVAGELFF.

V and J are TRBV6-1 and TRBJ1-5, with D perhaps TRBD1 (5 bases). Between the trimmed V and J ends, which lost 4 bases and 1 base, there was a span of 8 bases. CDR1 and CDR2 (germline): MNHNS, SASEGT. This CDR3 region has 14 residues. The CDR3, as DNA: TGTGCCAGCAGTGCTGGGGGGAGCAATCAGCCCCAGCATTTT. Translation: CASSAGGSNQPQHF.

This sequence joins TRBV10-3 and TRBJ2-7; the match to TRBD2 covers 7 bases. V dropped 5 bases and J dropped 4; count of bases not matched to a gene: 14. The germline V gene has CDR1 ENHRY and CDR2 SYGVKD. This CDR3 has 16 residues. The CDR3 loop reads CAISQGRGRAWYEQYF. The CDR3 DNA reads as TGTGCCATCAGTCAAGGTCGAGGGAGGGCCTGGTACGAGCAGTACTTC.

Here the CDR3 DNA reads TGTGCCAGCAGCGTAGACCCTAGCGGGCGTAACTACGAGCAGTACTTC. It encodes CASSVDPSGRNYEQYF. This chain joins TRBV9 and TRBJ2-7; the match to TRBD2 covers 8 bases. The CDR3 sequence is 16 residues long. Germline values: CDR1 SGDLS, CDR2 YYNGEE. With 0 bases clipped from V and 3 bases from J, the junction kept 8 bases outside the gene matches.

The chain combines TRBV2 with TRBJ1-2; D perhaps matches TRBD1 (5 bases). Deletions cut 10 bases from V and 13 bases from J, with 16 bases between. The CDR3 sequence is 10 residues long. Germline V lookup: CDR1 SNHLY, CDR2 FYNNEI. The CDR3 nucleotides read TGTGCCAACCCCAGGGATTCCCCCACCTTC. It codes for CANPRDSPTF.

This clone was seen only once. The V call is TRBV5-5, the J call TRBJ2-7; TRBD2 might be the D (5 bases). This CDR3 has 12 amino acids. V was cut by 4 bases and J by 3 bases, with 8 bases left in between. Germline CDR1 and CDR2: SGHKS and YYEKEE (reference sequence). The CDR3 nucleotides read TGTGCCAGCAGCAGAACTAGCTACGAGCAGTACTTC. It yields the protein CASSRTSYEQYF.

The V and J genes are TRBV19 and TRBJ1-1; D uncertain. Germline-derived CDR1 and CDR2 are LNHDA and SQIVND (reference sequence). The CDR3 length is 15 residues. Trimming shortened V by 3 bases and J by 1 base, and 12 bases separated the two germline ends. The CDR3 here is CASSIYSSENTEAFF. In DNA form, the CDR3 reads TGTGCCAGTAGTATTTACTCAAGCGAGAACACTGAAGCTTTCTTT.

The V and J genes are TRBV9 and TRBJ2-5; 11 bases map to TRBD2. Germline trimming cut 1 base from V and 2 bases from J; bases unmatched to any gene: 10. The CDR3 runs to 18 residues. CDR1 and CDR2 from the germline V gene are SGDLS and YYNGEE. This CDR3 reads CASSVSSGGAKRQETQYF. The CDR3 nucleotides read TGTGCCAGCAGCGTAAGTAGCGGGGGGGCCAAACGTCAAGAGACCCAGTACTTC.

V usage is TRBV27 and J usage is TRBJ2-1, with D perhaps TRBD2 (5 bases). This CDR3 is 13 amino acids long. V was pared by 6 bases and J by 6 bases, with 12 bases between. CDR1 and CDR2 (germline): MNHEY, SMNVEV (reference sequence). The CDR3 DNA is TGTGCCAGCAGGAGAGCGGAGCTCAATGAGCAGTTCTTC. Translation: CASRRAELNEQFF.

A single count supports this clone. The genes are TRBV6-1 and TRBJ1-5; D remains ambiguous. There are 13 residues in the CDR3. The V and J ends lost 3 bases and 1 base respectively, with 4 bases between them. Germline V gene data show CDR1 as MNHNS and CDR2 as SASEGT. CDR3 amino acids: CASSDQSNQPQHF. CDR3 nucleotides: TGTGCCAGCAGTGATCAAAGCAATCAGCCCCAGCATTTT.

This chain joins TRBV30 and TRBJ2-5; no reliable D call. The CDR3 is 11 amino acids. The germline V and J ends were trimmed by 4 bases and 5 bases, with 8 bases remaining between them. Germline V gene sequence: CDR1 GTSNPN, CDR2 SVGIG (reference sequence). The CDR3 sequence is CAWTLLETQYF. CDR3 in DNA: TGTGCCTGGACACTGTTGGAGACCCAGTACTTC.

The chain employs TRBV7-9 and TRBJ1-5, with 10 bases aligning to TRBD1. Trimming at V came to 6 bases and at J to 6 bases, leaving 8 bases not matched to a gene. The CDR3 sequence is 15 residues long. Germline CDR1 reads SEHNR; CDR2 reads FQNEAQ (reference sequence). CDR3 region: CASSPGTGVSQPQHF. The CDR3 region has the DNA TGTGCCAGCAGTCCCGGGACAGGGGTTTCTCAGCCCCAGCATTTT.

This chain links TRBV5-6 with TRBJ2-2; the D gene is possibly TRBD1 (6 bases). V was shortened by 4 bases and J by 4 bases, with 17 bases between the two germline ends. The CDR3 spans 16 residues. Germline values: CDR1 SGHDT, CDR2 YYEEEE. For the CDR3, the DNA is TGTGCCAGCAGCCACACTCAGGGGTGGGGCACCGGGGAGCTGTTTTTT. This codes for CASSHTQGWGTGELFF.

This chain connects TRBV27 to TRBJ2-7; unclear D gene. The germline V gene encodes CDR1 MNHEY and CDR2 SMNVEV (reference sequence). The CDR3 contains 11 residues. The germline V and J ends were trimmed by 4 bases and 13 bases, with 14 bases remaining between them. This chain's CDR3 is CASSSTPGSYF. The CDR3 nucleotides are TGTGCCAGCAGTTCAACACCCGGGTCCTACTTC.

V gene TRBV10-3 combines with J gene TRBJ1-2; a weak D match, TRBD1 (6 bases). Between the trimmed V and J ends, which lost 10 bases and 5 bases, there was a span of 17 bases. The CDR3 is made up of 13 amino acids. Germline V CDR1 and CDR2: ENHRY, SYGVKD. Here the CDR3 DNA reads TGTGCCACTCAACAGGGACCGGGATATGGCTACACCTTC. As protein: CATQQGPGYGYTF.

The count of this clone is one. The rearrangement uses TRBV7-2 and TRBJ2-7, with TRBD2 matching 11 bases. Germline V gene data show CDR1 as SGHTA and CDR2 as FQGNSA. This CDR3 is built from 14 residues. The ends lost 4 bases at V and 9 bases at J; junction bases unmatched: 8. CDR3 coding DNA: TGTGCCAGCAGCTCGGGACTAGCGGCCGGGGGGCAGTACTTC. Amino acids: CASSSGLAAGGQYF. The full variable domain, rest sourced from reference TRBV7-2 and TRBJ2-7, is GAGVSQSPSNKVTEKGKDVELRCDPISGHTALYWYRQSLGQGLEFLIYFQGNSAPDKSGLPSDRFSAERTGGSVSTLTIQRTQQEDSAVYLCASSSGLAAGGQYFGPGTRLTVT.

The CDR3 nucleotides read TGTGCCAGCAGCTTATCGAGGGGGGGAAACACCATATATTTT. It yields the protein CASSLSRGGNTIYF. The rearrangement joins TRBV7-2 to TRBJ1-3, with D possibly being TRBD1 (6 bases). V lost 2 bases, J lost 4 bases, and 9 bases lay in between. There are 14 residues in the CDR3. Germline CDR1 is SGHTA and CDR2 is FQGNSA.

This chain links TRBV7-9 with TRBJ2-3; tentative D call: TRBD2 (5 bases). Trimming removed 2 bases at V and 0 bases at J, with 9 bases between. Per germline, CDR1 SEHNR and CDR2 FQNEAQ (reference sequence). The CDR3 is made up of 15 amino acids. This chain's CDR3 is CASSLLAPSTDTQYF. In DNA, the CDR3 is TGTGCCAGCAGCTTATTAGCGCCGAGCACAGATACGCAGTATTTT.

V usage is TRBV2 and J usage is TRBJ2-7; 7 bases fit TRBD1. In germline, CDR1 is SNHLY, CDR2 FYNNEI. The CDR3 is made up of 12 amino acids. Trimming removed 6 bases from V and 1 base from J; junction bases left unmatched: 0. The CDR3 is CASRTGSYEQYF. As DNA, the CDR3 is TGTGCCAGCAGGACAGGGTCCTACGAGCAGTACTTC.

This clone was found a few times. The chain uses TRBV11-2 and TRBJ2-3, with 16 bases that match TRBD2. This CDR3 comprises 17 residues. With 5 bases clipped from V and 8 bases from J, the junction kept 10 bases outside the gene matches. Germline assignment: CDR1 SGHAT and CDR2 FQNNGV. CDR3 protein: CASSPTGLAGGRGTQYF. CDR3 DNA sequence: TGTGCCAGCAGCCCGACGGGACTAGCGGGAGGGCGAGGTACGCAGTATTTT.